This T cell receptor beta chain was captured in a study of blood T cell repertoires in COVID-19. At the level of the study: Both acute and convalescent COVID-19 samples were obtained from the United States, Italy and Spain.

Trimming took 7 bases from V and 9 from J, leaving 19 bases between them. Germline V gives CDR1 ENHRY, CDR2 SYGVKD. The CDR3 loop spans 15 amino acids. The assay was immunoSEQ multiplex PCR, and TCRdb's table has in-frame clones only and misses some. The sample has about 230,000 clones; 65% to 90% are singletons. The chain has TRBV10-3 and TRBJ1-6; D uncertain. The sequence came from a woman aged 45-59 years with acute or convalescent COVID-19. Sample: peripheral blood. The CDR3 here is CAIIPVEHLLSPLHF. The CDR3 DNA is TGTGCCATCATACCGGTGGAGCACCTTCTTTCACCCCTCCACTTT.